Given below is one T cell receptor (beta chain) in context. The antigen is not known. Memory CD4+ cells were the fraction left after CD45RA+ naive selection. The CDR3 is 10 amino acids. Germline-derived CDR1 and CDR2 are SQVTM and ANQGSEA. The ends were cut back, 6 bases at V and 6 bases at J, with 8 bases in the middle. The data are from a study of shared clonotypes between healthy human individuals. Study conclusions and caveats: Among the subsets, naive ones generally showed larger estimated richness than memory ones.

The test was conducted at deep level. Clones were read by immunoSEQ multiplex PCR, and TCRdb kept only the in-frame ones, dropping some. The table records 850,000 to 1,100,000 clones, around three quarters of them present only once. The receptor was derived from a young man in good health. Some clones in this sample may be carry-over from other donors' samples. The sequencing sample was made of memory CD4+ T cells from PBMCs. Indicated subset: CD45RA-negative fraction. This chain links TRBV29-1 with TRBJ1-1; TRBD1 might be the D (5 bases). The CDR3 sequence: CSVGGAEAFF. Written as DNA, the CDR3 is TGCAGCGTCGGGGGGGCTGAAGCTTTCTTT.